This record looks at one T cell receptor (beta chain) sequence and its context. At one end, the junction sequence differs from germline, possibly due to a read error. A single record per CDR3 protein comes from TCRdb applying MiXCR to the 5' RACE reads. The table shows 350,000 to 450,000 distinct CDR3 sequences, with around 6.5% occurring only once. This specimen comes from a study of T cells after yellow fever vaccination. Germline V lookup: CDR1 DFQATT, CDR2 SNEGSKA (reference sequence). The CDR3 is made up of 16 amino acids. The receptor was isolated from a young man who received the YFV17D yellow fever vaccine. This material consisted of PBMCs, taken 5 days after the yellow fever booster vaccination. The chain combines TRBV20-1 with TRBJ2-6; tentative D call: TRBD2 (5 bases). The DNA for the CDR3 is TGCTGTGCTAGACTGGGTGGGAGCTCTGGGGCCAACGTCCTGACTTTC. It codes for CCARLGGSSGANVLTF.